What follows are 5 T cell receptor beta chains derived from one specimen sequenced in a study of blood T cell repertoires in COVID-19. The method was immunoSEQ multiplex PCR; TCRdb's version includes in-frame clones alone and lacks a portion of them. Here the sample spans some 190,000 clones, 86% being singletons. Sequencing was performed on PBMCs or T cells enriched from blood (not recorded which). Receptor source: a man aged 35-49 years with acute COVID-19.

The chain uses TRBV4-2 and TRBJ2-3, with 9 bases identical to TRBD2. The CDR3 is made up of 16 amino acids. Germline loops: CDR1 LGHNA, CDR2 YNFKEQ. The J segment lost 2 bases and the V segment lost 0 bases, leaving 3 bases of the junction unmatched. As DNA, the CDR3 is TGTGCCAGCAGCCAAGAGGCTAGCGGGAACACAGATACGCAGTATTTT. Amino acid sequence: CASSQEASGNTDTQYF.

The rearrangement uses TRBV6-5 and TRBJ1-2; possibly TRBD1 for D (5 bases). The V end was cut by 2 bases, the J end by 7 bases, with 14 bases between. The CDR3 runs 14 residues. Germline V gene lookup returns CDR1 MNHEY and CDR2 SVGAGI. The CDR3 DNA follows: TGTGCCAGCAGTTACCGACAGAAGTATGTTGGCTACACCTTC. The encoded protein is CASSYRQKYVGYTF.

The DNA of the CDR3 is TGCAGCGTTCAGGGAGGCGGGGAGCTGTTTTTT. Translated, it gives CSVQGGGELFF. The rearrangement joins TRBV29-1 to TRBJ2-2, with D perhaps matching TRBD2 (6 bases). The CDR3 totals 11 residues. Trimming pared 5 bases from V and 7 bases from J, leaving 8 bases between. Germline V gene lookup returns CDR1 SQVTM and CDR2 ANQGSEA.

The J gene is TRBJ2-7, the V gene TRBV2, with D maybe TRBD1 (6 bases). This CDR3 contains 16 residues. The germline V gene encodes CDR1 SNHLY and CDR2 FYNNEI. V was shortened by 2 bases and J by 4 bases, with 18 bases between the two germline ends. CDR3 amino acids: CASSETRDIARYEQYF. Written as DNA, the CDR3 is TGTGCCAGCAGTGAAACCCGGGACATAGCCCGGTACGAGCAGTACTTC.

The V and J genes are TRBV3-1 (or the pseudogene TRBV3-2) and TRBJ1-5; tentative D call: TRBD1 (5 bases). V lost 2 bases, J lost 3 bases, and 17 bases lay in between. This CDR3 has 17 amino acids. CDR1 is LGHDT, CDR2 YNNKEL, per germline (reference sequence). The CDR3 region has the DNA TGTGCCAGCAGCCAACTTTCAGGTGCAGGGATCAATCAGCCCCAGCATTTT. Encoded protein: CASSQLSGAGINQPQHF.